This TCR beta chain was captured by sequencing in a study of CD8+CD57+ T cells in acquired aplastic anemia. General study results and limits: Patient and control CD8+ Simpson's diversity was not significantly different. Patients and controls shared over 25 CD8+ CDR3 sequences, which appeared highly expressed in patients and within their immunodominant clones.

As concerns this clonotype: Its antigen is undetermined.

This CDR3 is built from 13 residues. Trimming left V 8 bases short and J 4 bases short, with 12 bases between. Per germline, CDR1 ENHRY and CDR2 SYGVKD. The authors sequenced patients whose flow cytometry had shown CD8+CD57+ cell expansion. Diagnosis of severe acquired aplastic anemia applied to all patients. Patients were treatment-naive when blood was sampled. Genomic DNA templated the TCR beta VDJ and CDR3 profiling. TCRdb recomputed calls from the reads with MiXCR, one row per CDR3 protein. The sample lists under 350,000 distinct CDR3 sequences; 56% were seen once. This rearrangement joins TRBV10-3 to TRBJ1-3; D might be TRBD1 (5 bases). The sequence was obtained from a human donor with aplastic anemia. The sequenced material came from sorted CD4+, CD8+, or CD8+CD57+ T cells (not recorded which) from PBMCs. Here the CDR3 reads CAIGSTVGNTIYF. The CDR3 DNA sequence: TGTGCCATCGGCTCGACAGTAGGAAACACCATATATTTT.